The 9 T cell receptor beta chains reported below all come from one sample, sequenced in a study of cytomegalovirus exposure and HLA in healthy donors (dated 2017 in TCRdb). Preparation of the library involved the immunoSEQ multiplex PCR assay. The multiplex PCR relied on a mix of 60 forward primers for TCR Vbeta segments and 13 reverse primers for TCR Jbeta segments. TCRdb stores this immuneACCESS table with in-frame sequences only. Part of the clones is absent; in the studies checked, under half of the shortfall reflects unresolved V genes, and no reason is known for the rest. The sample table lists 150,000 to 200,000 clones, more than 60% of them with a count of one. Clones ranked in the top ten supply 1.3% to 1.5% of the sample. Source material: PBMCs. These receptors were collected from a woman between 25 and 40 years old in good health and CMV-seronegative.

The chain's CDR3 is CASSHTGTDTQYF. The CDR3 DNA sequence: TGTGCCAGCAGTCACACAGGCACAGATACGCAGTATTTT. The chain has TRBV27 and TRBJ2-3; no definite D call. Germline V CDR1 and CDR2: MNHEY, SMNVEV (reference sequence). V lost 5 bases and J 1 base, leaving 7 bases between the germline ends. CDR3 length: 13 amino acids.

This chain uses TRBV28 with TRBJ1-2, with a possible D match to TRBD1 (5 bases). V shed 6 bases and J shed 3 bases, with 11 bases lying between them. CDR3 length equals 13 residues. The germline V gene encodes CDR1 MDHEN and CDR2 SYDVKM. In nucleotides, the CDR3 is TGTGCCAGCAGCCTCGACAGAGACTATGGCTACACCTTC. Protein sequence: CASSLDRDYGYTF.

The CDR3 reads CASSVDRLTYEQYF. The CDR3 DNA reads TGCGCCAGCAGCGTGGACAGGCTTACCTACGAGCAGTACTTC. V usage is TRBV5-1 and J usage is TRBJ2-7, with 7 bases aligning to TRBD1. The V and J ends lost 4 bases and 2 bases, in that order; junction bases with no gene match: 6. Germline-derived CDR1 and CDR2 are SGHRS and YFSETQ. The CDR3 has 14 amino acids. The full variable domain, completed using reference TRBV5-1 and TRBJ2-7, is KAGVTQTPRYLIKTRGQQVTLSCSPISGHRSVSWYQQTPGQGLQFLFEYFSETQRNKGNFPGRFSGRQFSNSRSEMNVSTLELGDSALYLCASSVDRLTYEQYFGPGTRLTVT.

This chain links TRBV5-4 with TRBJ1-1; 9 bases are shared with TRBD1. Trimming at V came to 4 bases and at J to 5 bases, leaving 3 bases not matched to a gene. The germline CDR1 and CDR2 sequences are SGHNT and YYREEE (reference sequence). The CDR3 extends over 13 amino acids. The CDR3 DNA sequence: TGTGCCAGCAGCAAGGGACAGGGAACTGAAGCTTTCTTT. It yields the protein CASSKGQGTEAFF.

The rearrangement links TRBV18 to TRBJ1-4; D unresolved. CDR3 size: 13 residues. V lost 7 bases and J lost 5, with 11 bases in between. The germline V gene has CDR1 KGHSH and CDR2 LQKENI. DNA of the CDR3: TGTGCCAGCTTCTACGGACTCAATGAAAAACTGTTTTTT. Translation: CASFYGLNEKLFF.

The rearrangement links TRBV5-1 to TRBJ2-1, with D unresolved. The CDR3 extends over 13 amino acids. From germline, CDR1 is SGHRS and CDR2 YFSETQ. V lost 0 bases and J 5 bases, leaving 6 bases between the germline ends. The CDR3 spells CASSLDTDNEQFF. Written as DNA, the CDR3 is TGCGCCAGCAGCTTGGATACGGACAATGAGCAGTTCTTC.

The V and J genes are TRBV15 and TRBJ1-1; maybe TRBD1 (5 bases). The V and J ends lost 1 base and 3 bases respectively, with 9 bases between them. Germline V gives CDR1 LNHNV, CDR2 YYDKDF (reference sequence). CDR3 length: 14 residues. The CDR3 region has the DNA TGTGCCACCAGCAGAGGGCAGGGCGACACTGAAGCTTTCTTT. Protein product: CATSRGQGDTEAFF.

The V call is TRBV10-3, the J call TRBJ2-3; D perhaps matches TRBD1 (5 bases). The germline gives CDR1 ENHRY, CDR2 SYGVKD. This CDR3 is built from 15 residues. Trimming stripped 1 base from V and 2 bases from J, with 10 bases between. CDR3 protein: CAISEWGSATDTQYF. CDR3 DNA: TGTGCCATCAGTGAGTGGGGCAGTGCCACAGATACGCAGTATTTT.

The rearrangement uses TRBV6-4 and TRBJ2-1; TRBD2 aligns across 7 bases. Germline V gives CDR1 MRHNA, CDR2 SNTAGT. This CDR3 is built from 15 residues. The J segment lost 3 bases and the V segment lost 3 bases, leaving 5 bases of the junction unmatched. CDR3 DNA sequence: TGTGCCAGCAGTGAATCGTCTAGCGGCTACAATGAGCAGTTCTTC. Protein: CASSESSSGYNEQFF.